The present entry profiles one T cell receptor (beta chain) with its context. Its antigen remains unknown. This sample was taken from a study of shared clonotypes between healthy human individuals. The study, taken as a whole, reports: Clonotype sharing among donors was thought likely to change with sequencing depth.

CD45RO-negative cells were positively selected for CCR7, leaving out terminally differentiated effector memory CD45RA+ cells. The germline V gene has CDR1 MNHEY and CDR2 SVGAGI. Germline trimming cut 4 bases from V and 5 bases from J; bases unmatched to any gene: 4. The CDR3 has 14 amino acids. Study processing details: Filtering differed because ImmunoSEQ produced junction-only sequences that carried no quality scores. Profiling relied on immunoSEQ multiplex PCR, and the TCRdb table lists in-frame clones only, not all of them. That table supplies the V and J calls and clone size; D and trimming were determined from the DNA. Among around 2,000,000 clones listed, roughly 94% were seen once.

The rearrangement uses TRBV6-5 and TRBJ2-1; TRBD2 aligns across 8 bases. Sequenced sample: naive CD8+ T cells sorted from blood. The sequence was collected from a man between 18 and 29 years old in good health. Written as DNA, the CDR3 is TGTGCCAGCAGTTGGTCACTAGCGGACAATGAGCAGTTCTTC. Its protein product is CASSWSLADNEQFF.